Each of the 4 T cell receptor beta chains below was sequenced from the same sample in a study of cytomegalovirus exposure and HLA in healthy donors. It was with 60 Vbeta and 13 Jbeta primers that the PCR ran. Generated by immunoSEQ multiplex PCR, the TCRdb table keeps only in-frame clones and is missing some. The sample carries more than 150,000 clones, roughly 80% recorded once. Sequencing was performed on PBMCs. These TCRs come from a man aged 50-59 years in good health and CMV-seronegative.

The chain combines TRBV12-5 with TRBJ2-7; 7 nucleotides line up with TRBD2. Per germline, CDR1 LGHNT and CDR2 FRNRAP. The V gene end was trimmed by 2 bases and the J gene end by 6 bases; junction bases not matched to a gene: 7. CDR3 length: 14 amino acids. CDR3 sequence reads: CASGLSGTGGEQYF. The CDR3 bases are TGTGCTAGTGGTTTGAGTGGGACGGGGGGCGAGCAGTACTTC.

The DNA for the CDR3 is TGTGCCAGCACAAGAGGTGGGAATGAGCAGTTCTTC. Its protein is CASTRGGNEQFF. The chain combines TRBV27 with TRBJ2-1; D gene uncertain. Per germline, CDR1 MNHEY and CDR2 SMNVEV (reference sequence). The CDR3 covers 12 residues. V lost 7 bases and J 7 bases, leaving 11 bases between the germline ends.

This rearrangement joins TRBV18 to TRBJ2-2, with 8 bases lining up with TRBD1. This CDR3 is 14 amino acids long. The germline gives CDR1 KGHSH, CDR2 LQKENI. J lost 4 bases, V lost 3 bases, and 1 base had no gene match. In nucleotides, the CDR3 is TGTGCCAGCTCACCGGACAGGGTCACCGGGGAGCTGTTTTTT. This sequence encodes CASSPDRVTGELFF.

Turning to this clone: The junction departs from germline at one end; a sequencing error may be responsible. This rearrangement joins TRBV7-9 to TRBJ2-5, with D possibly matching TRBD2 (5 bases). Germline V CDR1 and CDR2: SEHNR, FQNEAQ (reference sequence). This CDR3 is 15 amino acids long. The CDR3 DNA reads TGTTCCAGCAGCTTAGCTCTAGCAAATCAAGAGACCCAGTACTTC. Its translation: CSSSLALANQETQYF.